Below, one T cell receptor (beta chain) is given with its context. The antigen remains unidentified. The authors divided CD4+ cells into CD45RA+ naive and CD45RA-negative memory subsets. This entry belongs to a study of shared clonotypes between healthy human individuals. V lost 6 bases, J lost 7 bases, and 13 bases lay in between. There are 12 residues in the CDR3. Germline CDR1 is LNHNV and CDR2 is YYDKDF (reference sequence). Study results and caveats: Larger estimated richness was generally recorded for naive subsets relative to memory subsets.

Here immunoSEQ multiplex PCR was the method, and the copy in TCRdb shows in-frame clones only, minus some. The repertoire holds fewer than 3 million clones, roughly 90% seen once, with about 0.36% in the top ten. This sequence originates from a man between 18 and 35 years old in good health. Some clones in this sample may be carry-over from other donors' samples. The source material was naive CD4+ T cells from PBMCs. The subset here: CD45RA+ positively selected. V gene TRBV15 combines with J gene TRBJ2-7; the D gene is possibly TRBD2 (5 bases). The CDR3 coding sequence is TGTGCCACCAGTACAAGTCGGGAAGAGCAGTACTTC. Translating gives CATSTSREEQYF.